Each of the 4 T cell receptor beta chains below was sequenced from the same sample in a study of Tregs in tolerant kidney transplant recipients. The table came from immunoSEQ multiplex PCR; TCRdb's copy has only in-frame clones and leaves some out. The sample yields tens of thousands of clones, around nine tenths seen once. The input for sequencing was CD4+ T cells from blood, taken before the transplant. The origin of the receptors is a human donor who received a combined kidney and bone marrow transplant.

The V and J genes are TRBV7-9 and TRBJ2-3; 12 bases agree with TRBD1. There are 15 residues in the CDR3. V trimming: 4 bases; J trimming: 6 bases; junction bases outside the gene matches: 5. The V gene's germline CDR1 is SEHNR and CDR2 FQNEAQ (reference sequence). CDR3 sequence: CASSWGQGAADTQYF. As DNA, the CDR3 is TGTGCCAGCAGCTGGGGACAGGGGGCGGCGGATACGCAGTATTTT. Full variable domain (missing parts from reference TRBV7-9 and TRBJ2-3): DTGVSQNPRHKITKRGQNVTFRCDPISEHNRLYWYRQTLGQGPEFLTYFQNEAQLEKSRLLSDRFSAERPKGSFSTLEIQRTEQGDSAMYLCASSWGQGAADTQYFGPGTRLTVL.

The V call is TRBV5-1, the J call TRBJ1-4; D remains ambiguous. With 0 bases removed from V and 0 bases from J, the gap between germline ends came to 3 bases. The CDR3 totals 14 residues. From germline, CDR1 is SGHRS and CDR2 YFSETQ. The CDR3 nucleotides read TGCGCCAGCAGCTTGGGGCCAACTAATGAAAAACTGTTTTTT. Protein sequence: CASSLGPTNEKLFF. Looking up the rest from reference TRBV5-1 and TRBJ1-4 gives the full variable domain: KAGVTQTPRYLIKTRGQQVTLSCSPISGHRSVSWYQQTPGQGLQFLFEYFSETQRNKGNFPGRFSGRQFSNSRSEMNVSTLELGDSALYLCASSLGPTNEKLFFGSGTQLSVL.

As regards this clone: This CDR3 is also generated by other DNA sequences in the sample. This chain connects TRBV29-1 to TRBJ2-3; TRBD2 matches at 12 bases. Unmatched junction bases numbered 1, after V lost 6 bases and J lost 0 bases. This CDR3 region has 14 residues. CDR1 is SQVTM and CDR2 is ANQGSEA in the germline V gene. This chain's CDR3 is CSVGTSGSTDTQYF. The DNA for the CDR3 is TGCAGCGTGGGGACTAGCGGGAGCACAGATACGCAGTATTTT.

V and J are TRBV2 and TRBJ1-2, with D maybe TRBD1 (5 bases). The germline CDR1 and CDR2 sequences are SNHLY and FYNNEI. V was cut by 3 bases and J by 8 bases, with 10 bases left in between. This CDR3 has 12 residues. CDR3 coding DNA: TGTGCCAGCAGTGACCCACGGGGGGGCTACACCTTC. It translates to CASSDPRGGYTF.